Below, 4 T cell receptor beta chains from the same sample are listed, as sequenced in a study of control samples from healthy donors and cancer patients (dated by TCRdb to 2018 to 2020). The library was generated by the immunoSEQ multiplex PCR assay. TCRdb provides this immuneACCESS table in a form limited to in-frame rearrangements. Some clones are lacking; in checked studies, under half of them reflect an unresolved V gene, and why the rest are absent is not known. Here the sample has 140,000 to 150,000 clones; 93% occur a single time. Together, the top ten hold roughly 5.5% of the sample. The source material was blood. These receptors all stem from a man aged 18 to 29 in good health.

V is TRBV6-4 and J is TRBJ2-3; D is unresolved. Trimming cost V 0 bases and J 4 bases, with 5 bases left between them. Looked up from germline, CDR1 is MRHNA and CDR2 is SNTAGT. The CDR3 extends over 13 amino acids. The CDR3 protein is CASSDSPPDTQYF. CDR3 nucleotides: TGTGCCAGCAGTGACTCACCCCCAGATACGCAGTATTTT.

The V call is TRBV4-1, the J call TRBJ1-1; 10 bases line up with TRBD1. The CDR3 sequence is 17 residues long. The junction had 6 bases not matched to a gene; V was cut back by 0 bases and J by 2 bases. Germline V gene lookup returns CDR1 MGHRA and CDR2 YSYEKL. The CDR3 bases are TGCGCCAGCAGCCAAGATCGGGGACAGGGGTCAAACACTGAAGCTTTCTTT. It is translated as CASSQDRGQGSNTEAFF.

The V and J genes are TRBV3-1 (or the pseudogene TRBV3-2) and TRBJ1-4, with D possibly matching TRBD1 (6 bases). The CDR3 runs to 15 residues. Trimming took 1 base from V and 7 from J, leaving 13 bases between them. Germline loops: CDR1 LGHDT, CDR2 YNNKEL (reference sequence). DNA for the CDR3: TGTGCCAGCAGCCAAGGTCCAGGGGTGCTTGAAAAACTGTTTTTT. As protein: CASSQGPGVLEKLFF.

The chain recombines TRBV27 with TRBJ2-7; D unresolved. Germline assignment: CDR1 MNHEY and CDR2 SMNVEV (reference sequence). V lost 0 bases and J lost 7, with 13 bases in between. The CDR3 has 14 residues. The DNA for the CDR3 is TGTGCCAGCAGTTTATCGGGGTACTTAGGGGAGCAGTACTTC. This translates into CASSLSGYLGEQYF.